This T cell receptor (beta chain) was documented in a study of T cell clones after liver transplantation (dated by TCRdb to between 2019 and 2020). Regarding the research as a whole: ITN030ST, the source of the samples, was a randomized trial that attempted immunosuppression withdrawal within 2 years of liver transplantation. Donor-reactive T cell clones were identified using TCRbeta sequencing after a pre-transplant mixed lymphocyte reaction and were then followed in post-transplant blood. As an antigen-independent comparator for donor-reactive sequences, third party-reactive TCRbeta sequences were also identified from pre-transplant MLRs. Three of the eight recipients were HCV-positive; the others were transplanted for non-autoimmune, non-viral indications. No induction therapy was given to the subjects, and standard immunosuppression was administered until randomization at 12-24 months post-transplant. Tolerance was defined as complete immunosuppression withdrawal for at least one year with no rise in liver enzymes beyond twice the upper limit of normal. Blood samples were collected pre-transplant, then pre-randomization ahead of withdrawal, and finally post-randomization once withdrawal had either been completed or failed. The study cohort included 8 liver transplant recipients, of whom 3 were classified as tolerant and 5 as non-tolerant. Overall results and qualifications from the work: The conclusions were preliminary, being limited by small, heterogeneous patient numbers and by non-standardized post-transplant time points. After accounting for repertoire turnover, donor-reactive detection was significantly reduced in 7 of 8 subjects for CD4 and 8 of 8 for CD8. A significant post-transplant decrease in circulating donor-reactive CD4 TCRbeta sequences was observed in 5 of 8 subjects, irrespective of tolerance or HCV status. Without allograft tissue specimens, donor-reactive T cells may have migrated into the graft rather than being deleted. Donor-reactive sequences declined more than third party-reactive ones, suggesting partial antigen-specific deletion unrelated to withdrawal success. Low numbers of available donor cells limited the measurable donor-reactive repertoire in a couple of subjects.

To note about this clone: It lacks a known antigen. The input lacks base qualities; no much larger clone sits a single base away.

Frozen genomic DNA underwent high-throughput TCRbeta CDR3 sequencing by immunoSEQ, including PCR amplification, mapping, bias correction and internal controls. On the study's bioinformatics: Productive rearrangements were retained, and unique TCRbeta sequences were defined by the CDR3 nucleotide sequence together with the V and J gene. For a sequence to be called donor-reactive, it needed a frequency of at least 0.01% and at least 5-fold expansion in CFSE-low cells compared with unstimulated pre-transplant cells. To ensure at least 90% detection power, minimum frequency thresholds were set for each subject based on that subject's lowest-template unstimulated sample. Jensen-Shannon divergence between the top 1000 TCRbeta sequences post-transplant and pre-transplant was used to measure repertoire turnover. Two-sided Fisher's exact tests were used to test for changes in how often donor-reactive sequences were detected. The table comes from immuneACCESS by way of TCRdb, which keeps in-frame sequences with V and J called. Part of the clones is missing from these tables; in studies checked, under half for an unresolved V gene and the rest for unknown reasons. The DNA was the basis for D and trimming; V, J and clone size are from that table. The sample contains 45,000 to 55,000 clones, about four fifths of them found a single time. Clones ranked in the top ten supply about 8.5% of the sample.

What this sample's time point label stands for: pre-transplant. Thawed unstimulated PBMCs were stained for CD3, CD4 and CD8 and FACS-sorted into CD3+CD4+ and CD3+CD8+ populations. All 8 studied subjects were randomized to withdrawal of immunosuppression. The Qiagen DNeasy Blood and Tissue Kit was used for isolation of genomic DNA. The sequence derives from a human donor who received a liver transplant. This material consisted of CD4+ T cells from blood, taken before liver transplant.

The bases are TGTGCCAGCAGTTACCGGGGGACAGGGGGCTACGAGCAGTACTTC. Translated, this gives CASSYRGTGGYEQYF. This chain is built from TRBV6-5 and TRBJ2-7, with 11 central nucleotides matching TRBD1. Taken from the germline V gene, the CDR1 and CDR2 loops are MNHEY and SVGAGI. The germline V end is reduced by 2 bases and the J end by 3 bases; junction bases left unmatched: 3. The CDR3 runs 15 amino acids, cysteine and phenylalanine included. Only the CDR3 DNA is retained, 45 bases long and in frame from the first base.